This T cell receptor (beta chain) was profiled in a study of cytomegalovirus exposure and HLA in healthy donors. The V segment lost 5 bases and the J segment 3 bases; nucleotides outside the gene matches: 7. Germline V gene sequence: CDR1 SGHAT, CDR2 FQNNGV. The CDR3 consists of 16 residues. Researchers ran the PCR with 60 Vbeta and 13 Jbeta primers. Profiled with immunoSEQ multiplex PCR; TCRdb holds only in-frame clones, not every one. The table has around 67,000 clones, approximately 81% seen once. On this clone itself: Its antigen is still unknown.

The study's findings and limits: Reports state that TCR beta sequences accurately predicted most subjects' HLA-A and HLA-B alleles.

The sequenced sample was PBMCs. The receptor's source is a woman in her thirties in good health and CMV-seropositive. The chain employs TRBV11-2 and TRBJ1-6, with 7 nucleotides matching TRBD1. The CDR3 spells CASSLPDRIYNSPLHF. CDR3 in DNA: TGTGCCAGCAGCCTGCCGGACAGGATCTATAATTCACCCCTCCACTTT.